This passage covers 23 T cell receptor beta chains from one sample sequenced in a study of immune characterization of retroperitoneal liposarcoma. TCRdb used MiXCR to reprocess the PCR reads, holding one entry per CDR3 protein. The table includes approximately 3,200 distinct CDR3 sequences, 40% to 50% detected once. The sequenced material came from tumor tissue. These receptor sequences come from a male donor with retroperitoneal liposarcoma.

This clonotype was observed a handful of times. The CDR3 coding sequence is TGTGCCAGCAGCTTAATCAGCCAGGGAAGGGCAGATACGCAGTATTTT. Protein product: CASSLISQGRADTQYF. This rearrangement joins TRBV7-6 to TRBJ2-3; maybe TRBD1 (5 bases). The CDR3 spans 16 residues. Germline CDR1 SGHVS, CDR2 FNYEAQ. Trimming took off 2 bases at V and 4 bases at J, with 16 bases between the two ends.

This clonotype was seen a handful of times. The chain couples TRBV12-3 or TRBV12-4 to TRBJ2-5; D is undetermined. Between the trimmed V and J ends, which lost 4 bases and 11 bases, there was a span of 20 bases. The CDR3 has 14 amino acids. CDR3 sequence: CASSSTGSYNEQYF. The CDR3 nucleotides are TGTGCCAGCAGTTCGACTGGCTCCTACAATGAGCAGTACTTC.

The V gene is TRBV4-1, the J gene TRBJ2-1; maybe TRBD2 (6 bases). Deletions cut 3 bases from V and 4 bases from J, with 22 bases between. The CDR3 is made up of 18 amino acids. Per the germline V gene, CDR1 is MGHRA and CDR2 is YSYEKL. In DNA form, the CDR3 reads TGCGCCAGCAGCCACGGATCTGGCGGGATAGGTTCATACAATGAGCAGTTCTTC. As protein: CASSHGSGGIGSYNEQFF.

This clonotype was counted a single time. The V gene is TRBV12-3 or TRBV12-4, the J gene TRBJ2-5; 7 bases fit TRBD1. TRBJ2-7 explains the end of the DNA better; the J call may be wrong. The CDR3 loop spans 14 amino acids. The CDR3 DNA follows: TGTGCCAGCAGCCGTCCCGGGGACAGCTACGAGCAGTACTTC. Amino acids: CASSRPGDSYEQYF.

The chain uses TRBV7-8 and TRBJ2-7; TRBD2 matches at 12 bases. The CDR3 extends over 17 amino acids. Germline V gene sequence: CDR1 SGHVS, CDR2 FQNEAQ. V lost 5 bases to trimming and J lost 3 bases; unmatched junction nucleotides: 11. In DNA, the CDR3 is TGTGCCAGCAGCCTACCCCGACTAGCGGGAGCGAACTACGAGCAGTACTTC. It codes for CASSLPRLAGANYEQYF. Full variable domain (outside the CDR3, taken from reference TRBV7-8 and TRBJ2-7): GAGVSQSPRYKVAKRGQDVALRCDPISGHVSLFWYQQALGQGPEFLTYFQNEAQLDKSGLPSDRFFAERPEGSVSTLKIQRTQQEDSAVYLCASSLPRLAGANYEQYFGPGTRLTVT.

J is TRBJ2-5 and V is TRBV6-6, with 7 bases lining up with TRBD2. This CDR3 is built from 15 residues. V was clipped by 5 bases and J by 11 bases; unmatched bases: 17. The germline gives CDR1 MNHNY, CDR2 SVGAGI (reference sequence). The CDR3: CASSALAESYNEQYF. The CDR3 DNA sequence: TGTGCCAGCAGTGCGCTAGCGGAATCCTACAATGAGCAGTACTTC.

This clonotype has just a few counts. This chain joins TRBV12-3 or TRBV12-4 and TRBJ2-1; D gene uncertain. Gene TRBJ2-7 matches the end of the DNA better, so the J call may be wrong. The CDR3 is 13 residues long. This chain's CDR3 is CASSLSTYNEQYF. In DNA form, the CDR3 reads TGTGCCAGCAGTTTAAGTACGTACAATGAGCAGTACTTC.

Notes on this clonotype: A read error may be the cause here, since a much bigger clone is one base away. Since the CDR3 does not end with the conserved phenylalanine or tryptophan, this likely comes from a read error. The rearrangement joins TRBV7-6 to TRBJ2-5; unclear D gene. The CDR3 loop spans 13 amino acids. The germline V gene encodes CDR1 SGHVS and CDR2 FNYEAQ. CDR3 DNA: TGTGCTAGCAGCTTGCCCGACGGCGAGACCCAGTACTCC. Amino acids: CASSLPDGETQYS.

The sample holds a few counts of this clonotype. This chain uses TRBV12-3 or TRBV12-4 with TRBJ2-1; perhaps TRBD1 as D (6 bases). The J call may be incorrect, as the DNA end agrees better with TRBJ2-7. The CDR3 runs 14 residues. The CDR3 is CASSWMSGVYEQYF. CDR3 bases: TGTGCCAGCAGTTGGATGTCAGGGGTGTACGAGCAGTACTTC.

The chain combines TRBV12-3 or TRBV12-4 with TRBJ2-3, with TRBD2 matching 9 bases. V was pared by 3 bases and J by 2 bases, with 9 bases of the junction left unmatched. The CDR3 totals 17 residues. The CDR3 DNA reads as TGTGCCAGCAGTTTCGGCCTCGAGCGGGGGGCCACAGATACGCAGTATTTT. It specifies CASSFGLERGATDTQYF.

In its sample, this clonotype is large. The rearrangement joins TRBV7-2 to TRBJ2-1, with D tentatively TRBD1 (6 bases). Germline loops: CDR1 SGHTA, CDR2 FQGNSA. V was trimmed by 3 bases and J by 6 bases, leaving 30 bases between them. This CDR3 is 20 amino acids long. This CDR3 reads CASSFMTGFSRWRPGNEQFF. The CDR3 DNA follows: TGTGCCAGCAGCTTTATGACAGGTTTTTCCCGGTGGAGGCCCGGCAATGAGCAGTTCTTC.

The gene calls are TRBV6-6 and TRBJ2-1, with 9 positions matching TRBD2. Trimming took 5 bases from V and 10 from J; bases not matched to a gene: 9. Germline assignment: CDR1 MNHNY and CDR2 SVGAGI (reference sequence). The CDR3 length is 14 residues. The CDR3 DNA reads TGTGCCAGCAGTACGGGGACTAGCTCCTACGAGCAGTTCTTC. This translates into CASSTGTSSYEQFF.

The V and J genes are TRBV5-1 and TRBJ2-3; D unresolved. V lost 4 bases, J lost 6 bases, and 9 bases lay in between. CDR1 and CDR2 (germline): SGHRS, YFSETQ. This CDR3 spans 12 amino acids. This CDR3 reads CASSTSEDTQYF. The CDR3 coding sequence is TGCGCCAGCAGCACCTCGGAGGATACGCAGTATTTT.

In this sample, this clonotype turned up a few times. This chain connects TRBV7-6 to TRBJ2-4; the match to TRBD2 covers 11 bases. V shed 5 bases and J 5 bases; nucleotides not matched to a gene: 11. This CDR3 has 17 residues. From germline, CDR1 is SGHVS and CDR2 FNYEAQ. CDR3 DNA: TGTGCCAGCAGCCCAACCATAGCGGGGGGGCAGCAAAACATTCAGTACTTC. Protein: CASSPTIAGGQQNIQYF.

This clonotype was seen more than once but under ten times. The chain has TRBV6-1 and TRBJ1-1; 9 bases map to TRBD1. Germline V gene sequence: CDR1 MNHNS, CDR2 SASEGT. After removal of 5 bases from V and 2 bases from J, the junction contained 3 bases not matched to a gene. The length of the CDR3 is 14 residues. CDR3 protein: CASSWGQGNTEAFF. Here the CDR3 DNA reads TGTGCCAGCAGTTGGGGACAGGGAAACACTGAAGCTTTCTTT.

The V and J genes are TRBV7-6 and TRBJ2-1; maybe TRBD2 (6 bases). The CDR3 length is 16 residues. CDR1 and CDR2 from the germline V gene are SGHVS and FNYEAQ. Deletions cut 8 bases from V and 1 base from J, with 18 bases between. This chain's CDR3 is CASVLHGGESYNEQFF. CDR3 bases: TGTGCCAGCGTCCTCCACGGAGGGGAGTCCTACAATGAGCAGTTCTTC.

V gene TRBV10-2 combines with J gene TRBJ2-1, with TRBD1 matching over 7 bases. Germline V gives CDR1 WSHSY, CDR2 SAAADI. This CDR3 is built from 15 residues. J gave up 1 base and V 7 bases, and 7 bases lay outside the gene matches. The CDR3: CASMRRDSSYNEQFF. The CDR3 DNA reads TGCGCCAGCATGCGCCGGGACAGTTCCTACAATGAGCAGTTCTTC.

The chain is built from TRBV6-8 and TRBJ2-3; TRBD2 is a possible D gene (5 bases). CDR3 length equals 14 residues. V gave up 5 bases and J gave up 3 bases, with 12 bases separating them. Germline values: CDR1 MNHGY, CDR2 SAAAGT. CDR3 sequence (DNA): TGTGCCAGCAGTACCCTAGCAGATACAGATACGCAGTATTTT. Translated: CASSTLADTDTQYF.

The chain has TRBV4-1 and TRBJ2-1; TRBD2 is a possible D gene (6 bases). Per germline, CDR1 MGHRA and CDR2 YSYEKL. This CDR3 is built from 16 residues. The V end lost 4 bases, the J end lost 0 bases, and 13 bases lay between the germline ends. The CDR3 nucleotides are TGCGCCAGCAGCCGGGGGACTTCAAGCTCCTACAATGAGCAGTTCTTC. The encoded protein is CASSRGTSSSYNEQFF.

J is TRBJ1-2 and V is TRBV6-1, with TRBD1 identical over 7 bases. The CDR3 is 17 amino acids. The germline V gene has CDR1 MNHNS and CDR2 SASEGT. The junction had 14 bases not matched to a gene; V was cut back by 0 bases and J by 7 bases. The CDR3 DNA reads as TGTGCCAGCAGTGAAGCACGACAGGGTATTAATGTCCGTGGCTACACCTTC. This translates into CASSEARQGINVRGYTF.

This clonotype is labeled as medium-sized. The chain is built from TRBV7-2 and TRBJ2-2; D is ambiguous. V was cut by 2 bases and J by 4 bases, with 11 bases left in between. The CDR3 loop spans 15 amino acids. Germline CDR1 reads SGHTA; CDR2 reads FQGNSA. The CDR3 here is CASSLIGLVTGELFF. The CDR3 DNA is TGTGCCAGCAGCTTAATCGGGCTCGTCACCGGGGAGCTGTTTTTT. Complete variable domain (other parts from reference TRBV7-2 and TRBJ2-2): GAGVSQSPSNKVTEKGKDVELRCDPISGHTALYWYRQSLGQGLEFLIYFQGNSAPDKSGLPSDRFSAERTGGSVSTLTIQRTQQEDSAVYLCASSLIGLVTGELFFGEGSRLTVL.

The genes are TRBV6-5 and TRBJ2-3, with D possibly being TRBD2 (6 bases). The CDR3 extends over 14 amino acids. Looked up from germline, CDR1 is MNHEY and CDR2 is SVGAGI. The V end was cut by 2 bases, the J end by 3 bases, with 9 bases between. CDR3 loop: CASSYGEVTDTQYF. The CDR3 DNA sequence: TGTGCCAGCAGTTACGGGGAGGTAACAGATACGCAGTATTTT.

Only a few counts were recorded for this clonotype. The J gene is TRBJ2-1, the V gene TRBV12-5; D possibly matches TRBD1 or TRBD2 (5 bases each). Germline V CDR1 and CDR2: LGHNT, FRNRAP. V lost 2 bases to trimming and J lost 7 bases, with 15 bases between them. CDR3 length equals 15 residues. The CDR3 nucleotides are TGTGCTAGTGGTTTGAACACCGGGACCCCAAATGAGCAGTTCTTC. Translation: CASGLNTGTPNEQFF.